This T cell receptor (beta chain) was documented in a study of CXCR3-negative and CXCR3-positive naive CD8 T cells. Study results and limitations: Researchers report that CXCR3-positive naive cells carry more hydrophobic TRB CDR3s than CXCR3-negative naive cells.

The authors made the TRB cDNA libraries by 5' RACE using UMI labels. From the 5' RACE reads, TCRdb lists one entry per CDR3 protein and no DNA. This sample's table reports about 120,000 distinct CDR3 sequences. Details on this clonotype: The antigen remains undetermined.

In germline, CDR1 is SGHAT, CDR2 FQNNGV. The CDR3 length is 14 residues. CD45RO-CCR7+CD27+CD95- defined naive CD8+ T cells. The rearrangement uses TRBV11-2 and TRBJ2-7. This receptor was obtained from a human donor in good health. Some clones in this sample may be carry-over from other donors' samples. Sequencing used naive CXCR3+ CD8+ T cells from blood. As for subset: CD45RO-CCR7+CD27+CD95- naive CD8+ T cells expressing CXCR3 (TNR3+). CDR3 sequence: CASSLSDGSYEQYF.